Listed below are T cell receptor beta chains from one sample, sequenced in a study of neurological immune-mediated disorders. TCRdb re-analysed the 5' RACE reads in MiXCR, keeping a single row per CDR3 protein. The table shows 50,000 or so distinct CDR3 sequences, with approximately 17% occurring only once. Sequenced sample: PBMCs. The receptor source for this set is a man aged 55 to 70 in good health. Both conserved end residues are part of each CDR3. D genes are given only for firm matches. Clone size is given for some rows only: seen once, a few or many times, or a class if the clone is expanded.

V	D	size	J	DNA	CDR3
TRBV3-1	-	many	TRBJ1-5	TGTGCCAGCAGCCAAGATCTCTCGGGGCAGCCCCAGCATTTT	CASSQDLSGQPQHF
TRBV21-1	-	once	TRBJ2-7	TGTGCCAGCAGCCCGCGGCAGGTGCACCCGAGCTCCTACGAGCAGTACTTC	CASSPRQVHPSSYEQYF
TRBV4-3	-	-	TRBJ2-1	TGCGCCAGCAGCCAAGATCCCCTAGTCAATGAGCAGTTCTTC	CASSQDPLVNEQFF
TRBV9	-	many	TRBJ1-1	TGTGCCAGCAGCCCCTCCGTGATGAACACTGAAGCTTTCTTT	CASSPSVMNTEAFF
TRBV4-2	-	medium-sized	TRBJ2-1	TGTGCCAGCAGCCAAGGGGAAAGCTCCTACAATGAGCAGTTCTTC	CASSQGESSYNEQFF
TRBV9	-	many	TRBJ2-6	TGTGCCAGCAGCGTAGATCCAGGGGAGAGTGCTGGGGCCAACGTCCTGACTTTC	CASSVDPGESAGANVLTF
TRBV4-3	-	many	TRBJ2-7	TGCGCCAGCAGCCAAGGGGCAGGCTACGAGCAGTACTTC	CASSQGAGYEQYF
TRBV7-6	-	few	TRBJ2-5	TGTGCCAGCACCCTTCTCCGGGGAGAGACCCAGTACTTC	CASTLLRGETQYF
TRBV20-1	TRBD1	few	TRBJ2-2	TGCAGTGCTCCCGGGACAGGGAACACCGGGGAGCTGTTTTTT	CSAPGTGNTGELFF
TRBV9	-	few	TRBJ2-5	TGTGCCAGCAGCGTAGTATCGGGCAGACAAGAGACCCAGTACTTC	CASSVVSGRQETQYF
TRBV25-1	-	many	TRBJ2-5	TGTGCCAGCAGTGAAGGAGCCAGCGGCCAAGAGACCCAGTACTTC	CASSEGASGQETQYF
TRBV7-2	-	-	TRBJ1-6	TGTGCCAGCAGTTTTCAGGGGTTTGATTCACCCCTCCACTTT	CASSFQGFDSPLHF
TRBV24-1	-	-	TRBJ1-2	TGTGCCACCAGTGAGCCCGGGGCCTATGGCTACACCTTC	CATSEPGAYGYTF
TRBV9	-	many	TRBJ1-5	TGTGCCAGCAGCGGGGGGACGGTGAATCAGCCCCAGCATTTT	CASSGGTVNQPQHF
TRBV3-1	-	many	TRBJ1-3	TGTGCCAGCAGCCAATCCCGAGGGGTTGGAAACACCATATATTTT	CASSQSRGVGNTIYF
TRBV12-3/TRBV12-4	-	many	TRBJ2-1	TGTGCCAGCAGTGGGGATAGCGGAGTCAATGAGCAGTTCTTC	CASSGDSGVNEQFF
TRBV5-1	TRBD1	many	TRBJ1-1	TGCGCCAGCAGCTTCCGGGACAGCAACACTGAAGCTTTCTTT	CASSFRDSNTEAFF
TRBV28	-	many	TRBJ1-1	TGTGCCAGCAGACCACTGGGGGGGTACACTGAAGCTTTCTTT	CASRPLGGYTEAFF
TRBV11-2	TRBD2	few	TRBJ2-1	TGTGCCAGCAGCGGCAGGGATCCGGGACTAGCGCATGAGCAGTTCTTC	CASSGRDPGLAHEQFF
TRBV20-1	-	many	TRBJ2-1	TGCAGTGCTAGCGGGAACCCGTCGAGAGATGAGCAGTTCTTC	CSASGNPSRDEQFF
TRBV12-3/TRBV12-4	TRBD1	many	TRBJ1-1	TGTGCCAGCAGTTTAGGGGACAGGGTACCAGAAGCTTTCTTT	CASSLGDRVPEAFF
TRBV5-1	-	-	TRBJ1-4	TGCGCCAGCAGCTTGGATCTCAGGATTAATGAAAAACTGTTTTTT	CASSLDLRINEKLFF
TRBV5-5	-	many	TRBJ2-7	TGTGCCAGCAGCTTGGACTACCCCTACGAGCAGTACTTC	CASSLDYPYEQYF
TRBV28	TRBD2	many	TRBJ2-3	TGTGCCAGCAGTCGATATTCCCCCGGGACTAGCGGGAGAAGGACAGATACGCAGTATTTT	CASSRYSPGTSGRRTDTQYF
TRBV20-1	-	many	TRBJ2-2	TGCAGTGCTAGTGGGCTTCTCGGGGTAGGGACCGGGGAGCTGTTTTTT	CSASGLLGVGTGELFF
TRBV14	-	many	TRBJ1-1	TGTGCCAGCAGCCAAGATCTCTACACTGAAGCTTTCTTT	CASSQDLYTEAFF
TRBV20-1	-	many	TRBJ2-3	TGCAGTGCTAGTAACTTGAGGGCAGATACGCAGTATTTT	CSASNLRADTQYF
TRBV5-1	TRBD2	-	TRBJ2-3	TGCGCCAGCAGTGGGACTAGCGGGAGCTCAGATACGCAGTATTTT	CASSGTSGSSDTQYF
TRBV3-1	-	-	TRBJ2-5	TGTGCCAGCACAGATATCCAAGAGACCCAGTACTTC	CASTDIQETQYF
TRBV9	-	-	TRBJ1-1	TGTGCCAGCAGCGTAGTGTCAGGGCTGAACACTGAAGCTTTCTTT	CASSVVSGLNTEAFF
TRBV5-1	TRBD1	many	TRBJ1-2	TGCGCCAGCAGCTCGGGGACAGGGCGCTATGGCTACACCTTC	CASSSGTGRYGYTF
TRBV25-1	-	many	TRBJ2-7	TGTGCCAGCAGTGAAAAAGGGTTGGGGTTCTACGAGCAGTACTTC	CASSEKGLGFYEQYF
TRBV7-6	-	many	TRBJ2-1	TGTGCCAGCAGCTTGGGTACTTCCCCAAATGAGCAGTTCTTC	CASSLGTSPNEQFF
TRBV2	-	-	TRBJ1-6	TGTGCCAGCAGTCTCCGGCGAGATTCACCCCTCCACTTT	CASSLRRDSPLHF
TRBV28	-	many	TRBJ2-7	TGTGCCAGCGTTAGCAGCCACGAGCAGTACTTC	CASVSSHEQYF
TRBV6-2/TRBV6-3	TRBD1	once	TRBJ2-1	TGTGCCAGCGGAAGGGGGCGCTCCTACAATGAGCAGTTCTTC	CASGRGRSYNEQFF
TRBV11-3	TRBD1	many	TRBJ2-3	TGTGCCAGCAGCTTCGGACAGGGCAGCACAGATACGCAGTATTTT	CASSFGQGSTDTQYF
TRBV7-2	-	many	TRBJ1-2	TGTGCCAGCAGCTTGGACAGATCCTATGGCTACACCTTC	CASSLDRSYGYTF
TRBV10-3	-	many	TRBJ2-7	TGTGCCGCCACACACCGTCTCAGCTACGAGCAGTACTTC	CAATHRLSYEQYF
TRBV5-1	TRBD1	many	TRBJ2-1	TGCGCCAGCAGCCCACCGGACAGGGGAGAAATCAGTGAGCAGTTCTTC	CASSPPDRGEISEQFF
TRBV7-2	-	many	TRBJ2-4	TGTGCCAGCAGCTCCATTTTTTCGTGGGGCCGGGCAGCCAAAAACATTCAGTACTTC	CASSSIFSWGRAAKNIQYF
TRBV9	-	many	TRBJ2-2	TGTGCCAGCAGCCCCCGCAGGCTGAGCTCCGGGGAGCTGTTTTTT	CASSPRRLSSGELFF
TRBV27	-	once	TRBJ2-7	TGTGCCAGCGCAACCCGGGCGGGGAGGGGGAGGAAAGAGCAGTACTTC	CASATRAGRGRKEQYF
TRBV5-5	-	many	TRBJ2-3	TGTGCCAGCACCCCTAGGGGCGCAGATACGCAGTATTTT	CASTPRGADTQYF
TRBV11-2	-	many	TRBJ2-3	TGTGCCAGCAGCTTAGATTTCGCAGATACGCAGTATTTT	CASSLDFADTQYF
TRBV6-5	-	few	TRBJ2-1	TGTGCCAGCAGTAAGGGACCGCAGACCTACAATGAGCAGTTCTTC	CASSKGPQTYNEQFF
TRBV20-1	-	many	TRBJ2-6	TGCAGTGCTAGTTGGAGGGGTGACAACGTCCTGACTTTC	CSASWRGDNVLTF
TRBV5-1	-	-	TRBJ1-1	TGCGCCAGCAGTCCACAGGATTCCAACACTGAAGCTTTCTTT	CASSPQDSNTEAFF